The sequence of this T cell receptor (beta chain) was determined in a study of T cell repertoires in cytomegalovirus infection. One entry per CDR3 protein results from TCRdb running MiXCR on the reads. This table has about 770,000 distinct CDR3 sequences, almost 30% appearing once. This clonotype was seen ten or more times. Its specificity is unknown. The CDR3 covers 17 residues. V lost 7 bases and J lost 2, with 18 bases in between. This specimen was cultured CD8+ T cells from PBMCs, taken from culture after CMV antigen stimulation. The source of this sequence is a human donor in good health (CMV status not recorded). Some clones in this sample may be carry-over from other donors' samples. This chain links TRBV12-3 or TRBV12-4 with TRBJ2-6; D uncertain. CDR3 nucleotides: TGTGCCAGCACCTTCGATATCGGTGGGACTGGGGCCAACGTCCTGACTTTC. Translation: CASTFDIGGTGANVLTF.